This TCR beta chain originates from a study of T cell changes during pregnancy in multiple sclerosis. The CDR3 loop spans 15 amino acids. Germline assignment: CDR1 SGHTA and CDR2 FQGNSA. Between the trimmed V and J ends, which lost 4 bases and 4 bases, there was a span of 16 bases. Some clones are missing from TCRdb's copy, which holds only in-frame ones; the method was immunoSEQ multiplex PCR. In the table there are about 69,000 clones, roughly 90% of which are singletons. This clone was detected only once. The sample in question was CD4+ T cells from peripheral blood mononuclear cells, obtained in the third trimester of pregnancy. This clonotype was sampled from a female donor in good health, enrolled as a control in a pregnancy study. The chain links TRBV7-2 to TRBJ1-2, with D perhaps matching TRBD1 (6 bases). In DNA form, the CDR3 reads TGTGCCAGCAGCTCGCCCTACAGGGAGGGCTATGGCTACACCTTC. Residues: CASSSPYREGYGYTF.